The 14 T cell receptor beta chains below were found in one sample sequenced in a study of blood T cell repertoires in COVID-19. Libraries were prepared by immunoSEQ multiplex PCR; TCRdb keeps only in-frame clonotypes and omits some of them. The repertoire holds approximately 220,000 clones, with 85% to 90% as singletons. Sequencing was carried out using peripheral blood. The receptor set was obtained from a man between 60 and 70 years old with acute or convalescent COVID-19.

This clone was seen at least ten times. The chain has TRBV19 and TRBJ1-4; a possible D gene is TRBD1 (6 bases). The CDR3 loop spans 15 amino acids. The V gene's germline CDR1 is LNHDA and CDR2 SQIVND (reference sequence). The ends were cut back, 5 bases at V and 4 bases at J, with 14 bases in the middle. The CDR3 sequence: CASSPQQGINEKLFF. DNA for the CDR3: TGTGCCAGTAGTCCCCAACAGGGAATTAATGAAAAACTGTTTTTT.

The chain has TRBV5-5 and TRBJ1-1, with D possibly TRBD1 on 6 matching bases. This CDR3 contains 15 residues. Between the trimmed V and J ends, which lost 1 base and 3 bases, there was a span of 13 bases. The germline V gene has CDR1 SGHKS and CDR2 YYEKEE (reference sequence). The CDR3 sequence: CASSLRGGEDTEAFF. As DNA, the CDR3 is TGTGCCAGCAGCTTGAGAGGGGGAGAGGACACTGAAGCTTTCTTT.

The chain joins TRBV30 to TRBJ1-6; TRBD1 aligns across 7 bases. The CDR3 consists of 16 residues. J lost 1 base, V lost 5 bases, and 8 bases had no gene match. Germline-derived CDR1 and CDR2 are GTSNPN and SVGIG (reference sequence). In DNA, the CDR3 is TGTGCCTGGGGCGCAGGGGGAAATTCCTATAATTCACCCCTCCACTTT. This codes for CAWGAGGNSYNSPLHF.

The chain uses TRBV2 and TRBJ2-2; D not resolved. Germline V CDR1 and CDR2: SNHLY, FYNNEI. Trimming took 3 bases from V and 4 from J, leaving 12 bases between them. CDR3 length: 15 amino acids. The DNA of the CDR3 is TGTGCCAGCAGTGACGTTCAGTCATCCACCGGGGAGCTGTTTTTT. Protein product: CASSDVQSSTGELFF.

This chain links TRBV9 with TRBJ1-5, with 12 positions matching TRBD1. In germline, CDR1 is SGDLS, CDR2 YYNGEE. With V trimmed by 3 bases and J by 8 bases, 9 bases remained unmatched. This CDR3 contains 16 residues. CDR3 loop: CASSAGDRGRGEPQHF. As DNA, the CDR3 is TGTGCCAGCAGCGCTGGGGACAGGGGGCGCGGGGAGCCCCAGCATTTT.

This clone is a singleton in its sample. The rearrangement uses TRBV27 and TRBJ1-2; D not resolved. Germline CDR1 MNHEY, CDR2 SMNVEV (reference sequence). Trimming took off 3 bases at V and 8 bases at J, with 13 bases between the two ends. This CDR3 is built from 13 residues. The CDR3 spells CASSLGRARGYTF. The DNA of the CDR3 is TGTGCCAGCAGTTTGGGTCGCGCGCGGGGCTACACCTTC.

For the CDR3, the DNA is TGTGCCAGCAGTGAAGGTGCTAGCGGGGGTTATGAGCAGTTCTTC. This gives the protein CASSEGASGGYEQFF. The chain uses TRBV2 and TRBJ2-1; the match to TRBD2 covers 10 bases. The CDR3 has 15 amino acids. V lost 1 base, J lost 8 bases, and 5 bases stayed unmatched. Germline V gene data show CDR1 as SNHLY and CDR2 as FYNNEI.

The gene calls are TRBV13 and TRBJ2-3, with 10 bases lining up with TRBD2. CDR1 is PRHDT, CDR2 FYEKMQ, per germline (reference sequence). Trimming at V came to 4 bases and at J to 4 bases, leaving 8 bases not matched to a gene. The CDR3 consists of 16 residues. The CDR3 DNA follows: TGTGCCAGCAGCTCGAGCGGGGGGGACGAAGCAGATACGCAGTATTTT. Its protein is CASSSSGGDEADTQYF.

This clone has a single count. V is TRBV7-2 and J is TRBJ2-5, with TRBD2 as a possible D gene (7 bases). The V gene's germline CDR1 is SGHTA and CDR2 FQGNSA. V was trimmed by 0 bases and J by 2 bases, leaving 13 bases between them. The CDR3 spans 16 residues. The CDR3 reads CASSLAGRGAQETQYF. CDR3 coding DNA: TGTGCCAGCAGCTTAGCGGGACGGGGGGCACAAGAGACCCAGTACTTC.

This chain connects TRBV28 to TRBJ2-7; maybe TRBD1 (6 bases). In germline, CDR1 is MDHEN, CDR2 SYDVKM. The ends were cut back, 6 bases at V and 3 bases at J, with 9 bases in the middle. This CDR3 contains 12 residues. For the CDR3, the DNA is TGTGCCAGCAGGGACAGTCTCTACGAGCAGTACTTC. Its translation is CASRDSLYEQYF.

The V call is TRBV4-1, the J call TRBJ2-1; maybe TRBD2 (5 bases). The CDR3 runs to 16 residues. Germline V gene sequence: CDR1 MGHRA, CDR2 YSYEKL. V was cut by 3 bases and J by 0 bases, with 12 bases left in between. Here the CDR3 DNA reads TGCGCCAGCAGCCAGTGGAGCGGACCCTCCTACAATGAGCAGTTCTTC. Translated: CASSQWSGPSYNEQFF.

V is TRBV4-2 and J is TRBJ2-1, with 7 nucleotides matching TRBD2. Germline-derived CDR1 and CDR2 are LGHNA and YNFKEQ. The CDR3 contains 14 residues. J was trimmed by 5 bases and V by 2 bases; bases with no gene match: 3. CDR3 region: CASSQYAGDNEQFF. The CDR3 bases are TGTGCCAGCAGCCAATATGCGGGGGACAATGAGCAGTTCTTC.

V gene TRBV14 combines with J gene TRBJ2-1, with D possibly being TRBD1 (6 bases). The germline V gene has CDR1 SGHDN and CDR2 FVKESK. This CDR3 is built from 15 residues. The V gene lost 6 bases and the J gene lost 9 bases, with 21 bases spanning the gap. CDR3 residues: CASRPAGTRTGEQFF. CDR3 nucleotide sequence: TGTGCCAGCAGACCTGCCGGGACACGAACGGGTGAGCAGTTCTTC. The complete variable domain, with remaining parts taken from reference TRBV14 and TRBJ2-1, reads EAGVTQFPSHSVIEKGQTVTLRCDPISGHDNLYWYRRVMGKEIKFLLHFVKESKQDESGMPNNRFLAERTGGTYSTLKVQPAELEDSGVYFCASRPAGTRTGEQFFGPGTRLTVL.

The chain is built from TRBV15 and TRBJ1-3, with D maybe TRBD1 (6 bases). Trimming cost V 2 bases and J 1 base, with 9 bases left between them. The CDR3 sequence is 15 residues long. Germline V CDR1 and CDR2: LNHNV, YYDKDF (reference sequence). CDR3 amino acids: CATSRRDTSGNTIYF. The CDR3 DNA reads TGTGCCACCAGCAGAAGGGACACTTCTGGAAACACCATATATTTT.